The 24 T cell receptor beta chains reported below all come from one sample, sequenced in a study of a mutant IDH1 vaccine in newly diagnosed glioma. Using immunoSEQ multiplex PCR, the repertoire was profiled, and TCRdb retains in-frame clones only, with some absent. In the table there are some 47,000 clones, 65% to 90% of which are singletons. No antigen has been identified for these receptors. The time point was: week 35, safety follow-up. Every vaccination contained 300 ug of the mutant IDH1 20-mer peptide and was paired with topical imiquimod. The material sequenced was PBMCs, taken from a glioma patient whose treatment included an IDH1 peptide vaccine. These receptors originate from a woman aged 40 to 55 with glioma. Some clones in this sample may be carry-over from other donors' samples.

The chain recombines TRBV5-6 with TRBJ2-7; no reliable D call. The V and J ends lost 0 bases and 6 bases respectively, with 10 bases between them. CDR1 and CDR2 from the germline V gene are SGHDT and YYEEEE. CDR3 length: 13 residues. The CDR3 DNA is TGTGCCAGCAGCTTGGGAGGAAATCGCGAGCAGTACTTC. Its translation is CASSLGGNREQYF.

V usage is TRBV2 and J usage is TRBJ1-6; D is uncertain. This CDR3 spans 14 amino acids. With 7 bases removed from V and 0 bases from J, the gap between germline ends came to 7 bases. Germline values: CDR1 SNHLY, CDR2 FYNNEI. The CDR3: CASKMRSYNSPLHF. CDR3 nucleotide sequence: TGTGCCAGCAAAATGCGCTCCTATAATTCACCCCTCCACTTT.

The genes are TRBV19 and TRBJ2-3, with no clear D. The V and J ends lost 4 bases and 1 base respectively, with 9 bases between them. CDR3 length: 14 residues. From germline, CDR1 is LNHDA and CDR2 SQIVND (reference sequence). CDR3 sequence reads: CASSTPRGTDTQYF. CDR3 nucleotides: TGTGCCAGTAGTACCCCCCGAGGCACAGATACGCAGTATTTT.

Points on this clone: One end of the junction fails to match germline, which may point to a read error. The V and J genes are TRBV7-7 and TRBJ1-4; TRBD1 might be the D (5 bases). Per germline, CDR1 SSHAT and CDR2 FNYEAQ (reference sequence). There are 12 residues in the CDR3. This CDR3 is CASSLGTGKLFF. CDR3 in DNA: TGTGCTAGCAGCTTAGGGACCGGGAAACTGTTTTTT. The complete variable domain, with remaining parts taken from reference TRBV7-7 and TRBJ1-4, reads GAGVSQSPRYKVTKRGQDVTLRCDPISSHATLYWYQQALGQGPEFLTYFNYEAQPDKSGLPSDRFSAERPEGSISTLTIQRTEQRDSAMYRCASSLGTGKLFFGSGTQLSVL.

This rearrangement joins TRBV28 to TRBJ1-1, with 7 bases identical to TRBD1. Losses at the gene ends were 5 bases for V and 4 bases for J; bases not matched to a gene: 7. The CDR3 contains 14 residues. The germline CDR1 and CDR2 sequences are MDHEN and SYDVKM. CDR3 region: CASSATGVGTEAFF. The CDR3 DNA follows: TGTGCCAGCAGTGCAACAGGGGTGGGCACTGAAGCTTTCTTT.

The chain links TRBV7-6 to TRBJ2-3; D not certain. The CDR3 contains 12 residues. V was pared by 1 base and J by 2 bases, with 1 base between. CDR1 and CDR2 from the germline V gene are SGHVS and FNYEAQ. The CDR3 here is CASSLDTDTQYF. CDR3 DNA: TGTGCCAGCAGCTTAGACACAGATACGCAGTATTTT. Full variable domain (rest looked up from reference TRBV7-6 and TRBJ2-3): GAGVSQSPRYKVTKRGQDVALRCDPISGHVSLYWYRQALGQGPEFLTYFNYEAQQDKSGLPNDRFSAERPEGSISTLTIQRTEQRDSAMYRCASSLDTDTQYFGPGTRLTVL.

V usage is TRBV5-1 and J usage is TRBJ2-3, with 7 bases identical to TRBD2. The CDR3 runs to 13 residues. Germline V gene sequence: CDR1 SGHRS, CDR2 YFSETQ. The J segment lost 5 bases and the V segment lost 3 bases, leaving 3 bases of the junction unmatched. The CDR3 reads CASSWSGEDTQYF. DNA for the CDR3: TGCGCCAGCAGCTGGAGCGGGGAAGATACGCAGTATTTT. The entire variable domain, with the rest obtained from reference TRBV5-1 and TRBJ2-3, is as follows: KAGVTQTPRYLIKTRGQQVTLSCSPISGHRSVSWYQQTPGQGLQFLFEYFSETQRNKGNFPGRFSGRQFSNSRSEMNVSTLELGDSALYLCASSWSGEDTQYFGPGTRLTVL.

The chain employs TRBV7-9 and TRBJ1-5; the D is unclear. V lost 3 bases and J lost 1, with 7 bases in between. Germline values: CDR1 SEHNR, CDR2 FQNEAQ (reference sequence). This CDR3 comprises 14 residues. The CDR3 nucleotides read TGTGCCAGCAGCTTCGGACGGAGCAATCAGCCCCAGCATTTT. Translation gives CASSFGRSNQPQHF. The full variable domain, its missing parts supplied by reference TRBV7-9 and TRBJ1-5, is DTGVSQNPRHKITKRGQNVTFRCDPISEHNRLYWYRQTLGQGPEFLTYFQNEAQLEKSRLLSDRFSAERPKGSFSTLEIQRTEQGDSAMYLCASSFGRSNQPQHFGDGTRLSIL.

The sample holds a few counts of this clone. The chain is built from TRBV4-1 and TRBJ1-1; D remains ambiguous. The CDR3 has 14 residues. V lost 0 bases, J lost 6 bases, and 11 bases lay in between. Per germline, CDR1 MGHRA and CDR2 YSYEKL. The CDR3 DNA reads as TGCGCCAGCAGCCAAGAGGCAGTGCGCCCTGAAGCTTTCTTT. It yields the protein CASSQEAVRPEAFF.

This chain connects TRBV5-4 to TRBJ2-7; D gene unclear. This CDR3 has 14 amino acids. Trimming left V 2 bases short and J 1 base short, with 10 bases between. CDR1 and CDR2 from the germline V gene are SGHNT and YYREEE (reference sequence). The CDR3, as DNA: TGTGCCAGCAGCTTTCGACAAAAGTCCTACGAGCAGTACTTC. Translation: CASSFRQKSYEQYF.

This chain links TRBV6-5 with TRBJ1-3; 8 nucleotides match TRBD1. V gave up 7 bases and J gave up 9 bases; unmatched junction bases: 11. Germline V lookup: CDR1 MNHEY, CDR2 SVGAGI. The CDR3 runs 14 residues. CDR3 region: CASTVDRAKGTIYF. DNA of the CDR3: TGTGCCAGCACCGTGGACAGGGCTAAAGGCACCATATATTTT.

The chain has TRBV7-2 and TRBJ2-7, with 11 bases lining up with TRBD2. CDR3 length: 16 amino acids. Germline CDR1 is SGHTA and CDR2 is FQGNSA. V dropped 5 bases and J dropped 7; count of bases not matched to a gene: 13. The CDR3 sequence is CASSPGGGLAGAEQYF. The CDR3 DNA follows: TGTGCCAGCAGCCCTGGTGGCGGACTAGCGGGCGCGGAGCAGTACTTC.

The chain employs TRBV6-6 and TRBJ2-1, with 12 bases aligning to TRBD2. With V trimmed by 5 bases and J by 8 bases, 7 bases remained unmatched. The germline V gene has CDR1 MNHNY and CDR2 SVGAGI (reference sequence). The CDR3 extends over 15 amino acids. The CDR3 coding sequence is TGTGCCAGCAGTACCCTAGCGGGGGGGCGGGATGAGCAGTTCTTC. The encoded protein is CASSTLAGGRDEQFF.

The chain joins TRBV7-9 to TRBJ2-7; TRBD2 agrees at 8 bases. Germline lookup yields CDR1 SEHNR and CDR2 FQNEAQ (reference sequence). This CDR3 is built from 14 residues. The V gene end was trimmed by 3 bases and the J gene end by 1 base; junction bases not matched to a gene: 2. The CDR3 reads CASSFTSGSYEQYF. The DNA for the CDR3 is TGTGCCAGCAGCTTTACTAGCGGTTCCTACGAGCAGTACTTC.

V usage is TRBV29-1 and J usage is TRBJ2-1; 10 bases are a match to TRBD2. Germline CDR1 SQVTM, CDR2 ANQGSEA. Trimming took 5 bases from V and 0 from J; bases not matched to a gene: 10. The length of the CDR3 is 17 residues. CDR3 nucleotide sequence: TGCAGCGTTCGCCTTAGCGGGAGGCCTAGCTCCTACAATGAGCAGTTCTTC. Encoded protein: CSVRLSGRPSSYNEQFF.

This chain uses TRBV4-1 with TRBJ2-1; 7 nucleotides align to TRBD2. This CDR3 contains 18 residues. Per the germline V gene, CDR1 is MGHRA and CDR2 is YSYEKL. After removal of 1 base from V and 6 bases from J, the junction contained 15 bases not matched to a gene. This CDR3 is CASSQGFIAGQRSNEQFF. Written as DNA, the CDR3 is TGCGCCAGCAGCCAAGGGTTTATAGCGGGTCAGAGGTCCAATGAGCAGTTCTTC.

The table lists this clone with a few counts. The V call is TRBV6-5, the J call TRBJ1-1; D ambiguous. Germline CDR1 MNHEY, CDR2 SVGAGI. The germline V and J ends were trimmed by 5 bases and 1 base, with 8 bases remaining between them. This CDR3 contains 13 residues. CDR3 loop: CASSRAGNTEAFF. The CDR3 DNA sequence: TGTGCCAGCAGTCGCGCCGGGAACACTGAAGCTTTCTTT.

The genes are TRBV7-8 and TRBJ2-1, with a tentative D call TRBD2 (6 bases). V was clipped by 3 bases and J by 4 bases, with 10 bases between them. CDR3 length: 14 residues. The germline V gene encodes CDR1 SGHVS and CDR2 FQNEAQ. The CDR3 DNA reads as TGTGCCAGCAGCTTCCGGGACTCTTACAATGAGCAGTTCTTC. This sequence encodes CASSFRDSYNEQFF.

This chain joins TRBV11-2 and TRBJ2-3; D unresolved. Between the trimmed V and J ends, which lost 3 bases and 6 bases, there was a span of 4 bases. Germline CDR1 SGHAT, CDR2 FQNNGV. The CDR3 extends over 11 amino acids. Written as DNA, the CDR3 is TGTGCCAGCAGCTTTCGGGATACGCAGTATTTT. It codes for CASSFRDTQYF.

The V call is TRBV7-2, the J call TRBJ1-1, with D possibly matching TRBD1 (5 bases). CDR1 is SGHTA, CDR2 FQGNSA, per germline. V lost 5 bases to trimming and J lost 1 base, with 11 bases between them. The CDR3 totals 14 residues. CDR3 loop: CASSRGPGNTEAFF. The CDR3 region has the DNA TGTGCCAGCAGCAGGGGACCGGGGAACACTGAAGCTTTCTTT. The full variable domain, with the rest looked up from reference TRBV7-2 and TRBJ1-1, is GAGVSQSPSNKVTEKGKDVELRCDPISGHTALYWYRQSLGQGLEFLIYFQGNSAPDKSGLPSDRFSAERTGGSVSTLTIQRTQQEDSAVYLCASSRGPGNTEAFFGQGTRLTVV.

The chain carries TRBV21-1 and TRBJ1-5; the table names TRBD1, a call not compared with the DNA. TRBV21-1 represents a pseudogene. The CDR3 extends over 14 amino acids. The CDR3, as DNA: TGTGCCAGCAGTTGGACACCCCAAAATCAGCCCCAGCATTTT. Translation: CASSWTPQNQPQHF.

The chain is built from TRBV11-2 and TRBJ1-1, with D uncertain. The CDR3 has 13 residues. Germline lookup yields CDR1 SGHAT and CDR2 FQNNGV. Trimming took 2 bases from V and 2 from J, leaving 6 bases between them. The CDR3: CASSLFGNTEAFF. The DNA of the CDR3 is TGTGCCAGCAGCTTATTCGGAAACACTGAAGCTTTCTTT.

The rearrangement links TRBV10-3 to TRBJ2-2; TRBD2 is a possible D gene (6 bases). Trimming removed 9 bases at V and 8 bases at J, with 13 bases between. The CDR3 sequence is 12 residues long. Germline V gene lookup returns CDR1 ENHRY and CDR2 SYGVKD. The CDR3 nucleotides read TGTGCCATTGGGGGGAGATCGGGGGAGCTGTTTTTT. It translates to CAIGGRSGELFF.

V and J are TRBV10-3 and TRBJ2-1, with 10 bases that match TRBD2. With 4 bases clipped from V and 2 bases from J, the junction kept 2 bases outside the gene matches. The CDR3 loop spans 15 amino acids. The germline V gene has CDR1 ENHRY and CDR2 SYGVKD. The CDR3 nucleotides are TGTGCCATCAGTGTAGCGGGGGGCCCCTACAATGAGCAGTTCTTC. It specifies CAISVAGGPYNEQFF.